Presented here are 8 T cell receptor beta chains from one specimen sequenced in a study of cytomegalovirus exposure and HLA in healthy donors. With 60 Vbeta and 13 Jbeta primers, the PCR was carried out. Profiling relied on immunoSEQ multiplex PCR, and the TCRdb table lists in-frame clones only, not all of them. This table has around 160,000 clones, under 85% appearing once. Sequencing was carried out using PBMCs. These receptors were obtained from a woman aged 40 to 50 in good health and CMV-seropositive.

This chain uses TRBV6-5 with TRBJ2-1; tentatively, D is TRBD1 (6 bases). This CDR3 has 15 residues. From germline, CDR1 is MNHEY and CDR2 SVGAGI. Deletions cut 7 bases from V and 1 base from J, with 14 bases between. The CDR3 bases are TGTGCCAGCAAACCCAGGGGTGGATCCTACAATGAGCAGTTCTTC. This translates into CASKPRGGSYNEQFF.

This chain connects TRBV5-4 to TRBJ2-3; 13 bases align to TRBD2. In germline, CDR1 is SGHNT, CDR2 YYREEE (reference sequence). The V gene end was trimmed by 3 bases and the J gene end by 1 base; junction bases not matched to a gene: 2. The CDR3 loop spans 16 amino acids. CDR3 amino acids: CASSYGLAGGTDTQYF. CDR3 DNA: TGTGCCAGCAGCTACGGACTAGCGGGGGGCACAGATACGCAGTATTTT.

This clone appeared once. J is TRBJ2-1 and V is TRBV5-4, with TRBD2 matching 9 bases. The CDR3 runs to 16 residues. Trimming took 4 bases from V and 2 from J; bases not matched to a gene: 7. Germline CDR1 SGHNT, CDR2 YYREEE (reference sequence). In DNA, the CDR3 is TGTGCCAGCAGCGGCGGCGCGGGGGGGCCCTACAATGAGCAGTTCTTC. As protein: CASSGGAGGPYNEQFF.

CDR3 region: CASSLVRAINNEQFF. CDR3 coding DNA: TGTGCCAGCAGTTTAGTCAGGGCAATCAACAATGAGCAGTTCTTC. The chain links TRBV28 to TRBJ2-1; the D gene is possibly TRBD1 (5 bases). The CDR3 is 15 residues long. CDR1 MDHEN and CDR2 SYDVKM come from the germline V gene. V gave up 2 bases and J gave up 5 bases, with 13 bases separating them. The complete variable domain, with remaining parts taken from reference TRBV28 and TRBJ2-1, reads DVKVTQSSRYLVKRTGEKVFLECVQDMDHENMFWYRQDPGLGLRLIYFSYDVKMKEKGDIPEGYSVSREKKERFSLILESASTNQTSMYLCASSLVRAINNEQFFGPGTRLTVL.

The chain has TRBV6-6 and TRBJ2-2, with D possibly being TRBD2 (7 bases). This CDR3 is built from 14 residues. Trimming stripped 2 bases from V and 8 bases from J, with 12 bases between. CDR1 is MNHNY, CDR2 SVGAGI, per germline (reference sequence). CDR3 bases: TGTGCCAGCAGTTACGGGGGGGGGCGGGGGGAGCTGTTTTTT. The encoded protein is CASSYGGGRGELFF.

This clone appeared once. V and J are TRBV5-4 and TRBJ1-2; D uncertain. Germline V CDR1 and CDR2: SGHNT, YYREEE (reference sequence). CDR3 size: 14 residues. The V gene lost 0 bases and the J gene lost 8 bases, with 14 bases spanning the gap. The CDR3 reads CASSLGRSLGGYTF. The CDR3 nucleotides are TGTGCCAGCAGCTTGGGGCGGTCCTTAGGAGGCTACACCTTC.

The rearrangement links TRBV7-6 to TRBJ2-1, with 10 bases matching TRBD2. Unmatched junction bases numbered 9, after V lost 7 bases and J lost 3 bases. The CDR3 contains 16 residues. Germline V gives CDR1 SGHVS, CDR2 FNYEAQ. The CDR3 DNA reads as TGTGCCAGCACCGTAGGGGTAGCGGGGGGCTACAATGAGCAGTTCTTC. Translating it yields CASTVGVAGGYNEQFF. The whole variable domain, remainder taken from reference TRBV7-6 and TRBJ2-1, is GAGVSQSPRYKVTKRGQDVALRCDPISGHVSLYWYRQALGQGPEFLTYFNYEAQQDKSGLPNDRFSAERPEGSISTLTIQRTEQRDSAMYRCASTVGVAGGYNEQFFGPGTRLTVL.

The chain is built from TRBV5-6 and TRBJ2-1; D possibly corresponds to TRBD1 (6 bases). The germline V gene has CDR1 SGHDT and CDR2 YYEEEE. This CDR3 comprises 11 residues. V lost 4 bases to trimming and J lost 10 bases, with 9 bases between them. The CDR3 here is CASSVTGEQFF. The CDR3 DNA reads as TGTGCCAGCAGCGTGACAGGCGAGCAGTTCTTC.